Below are 16 T cell receptor beta chains sequenced from a single sample in a study of lymphopenia after photon versus proton radiotherapy. The table came from immunoSEQ multiplex PCR; TCRdb's copy has only in-frame clones and leaves some out. In the table there are 67,000 or so clones, around 87% of which are singletons. Material: peripheral blood, obtained from a patient treated with proton-based radiotherapy. Every receptor here comes from a man older than 75 with esophageal cancer.

The chain links TRBV6-1 to TRBJ1-3; D call uncertain. V lost 0 bases to trimming and J lost 5 bases, with 8 bases between them. Looked up from germline, CDR1 is MNHNS and CDR2 is SASEGT. CDR3 length: 14 amino acids. The DNA for the CDR3 is TGTGCCAGCAGTGAAGCTCATCGAAGAAACACCATATATTTT. It codes for CASSEAHRRNTIYF.

This chain uses TRBV2 with TRBJ1-5; 7 nucleotides agree with TRBD1. CDR1 SNHLY and CDR2 FYNNEI come from the germline V gene. CDR3 length: 15 amino acids. J was trimmed by 5 bases and V by 6 bases; bases with no gene match: 10. CDR3 bases: TGTGCCAGCAGATACGAGACAGGGCGTTATCAGCCCCAGCATTTT. Protein product: CASRYETGRYQPQHF.

The rearrangement joins TRBV19 to TRBJ2-7; 11 positions match TRBD2. The CDR3 has 16 amino acids. Looked up from germline, CDR1 is LNHDA and CDR2 is SQIVND (reference sequence). After removal of 4 bases from V and 3 bases from J, the junction contained 8 bases not matched to a gene. The CDR3 sequence is CASSTTLAGAYYEQYF. The DNA of the CDR3 is TGTGCCAGTAGTACCACACTAGCGGGAGCTTACTACGAGCAGTACTTC.

Remarks on this clone: The junction departs from the called germline gene at one end, perhaps through a read error. The V call is TRBV6-5, the J call TRBJ2-7; the match to TRBD1 covers 9 bases. Germline CDR1 reads MNHEY; CDR2 reads SVGAGI. The CDR3 covers 15 residues. The CDR3 region is CASSYPGQGQYGQYF. The CDR3 coding sequence is TGTGCCAGCAGCTACCCGGGACAGGGCCAGTACGGGCAGTACTTC.

The rearrangement links TRBV7-6 to TRBJ2-7; TRBD2 aligns across 12 bases. Looked up from germline, CDR1 is SGHVS and CDR2 is FNYEAQ. After removal of 4 bases from V and 6 bases from J, the junction contained 7 bases not matched to a gene. The CDR3 contains 15 residues. CDR3 nucleotide sequence: TGTGCCAGCAGCTCGCTAGCGGGGGGGCCTGGCGAGCAGTACTTC. Its protein is CASSSLAGGPGEQYF. Full variable domain (rest looked up from reference TRBV7-6 and TRBJ2-7): GAGVSQSPRYKVTKRGQDVALRCDPISGHVSLYWYRQALGQGPEFLTYFNYEAQQDKSGLPNDRFSAERPEGSISTLTIQRTEQRDSAMYRCASSSLAGGPGEQYFGPGTRLTVT.

The gene calls are TRBV7-2 and TRBJ2-7, with TRBD2 matching 7 bases. The CDR3 covers 15 residues. CDR1 and CDR2 from the germline V gene are SGHTA and FQGNSA. With 1 base clipped from V and 3 bases from J, the junction kept 6 bases outside the gene matches. CDR3 DNA sequence: TGTGCCAGCAGCTTAGGGGGCGCGGGAGTCTACGAGCAGTACTTC. This gives the protein CASSLGGAGVYEQYF.

The gene calls are TRBV9 and TRBJ2-3; D tentatively fits TRBD1 or TRBD2 (5 bases each). Deletions cut 4 bases from V and 3 bases from J, with 30 bases between. This CDR3 contains 20 residues. The germline V gene encodes CDR1 SGDLS and CDR2 YYNGEE. In nucleotides, the CDR3 is TGTGCCAGCAGCCCCCGGGGTGTGCAGTTAGGTGGGGCGGATACAGATACGCAGTATTTT. It yields the protein CASSPRGVQLGGADTDTQYF.

V and J are TRBV2 and TRBJ1-1; possibly TRBD1 for D (5 bases). The germline V gene encodes CDR1 SNHLY and CDR2 FYNNEI. The CDR3 runs to 14 residues. Trimming pared 4 bases from V and 1 base from J, leaving 10 bases between. CDR3 sequence (DNA): TGTGCCAGCAGTGGTAAACAGGAGAACACTGAAGCTTTCTTT. Its translation: CASSGKQENTEAFF. Combining the CDR3 with reference TRBV2 and TRBJ1-1 gives the whole variable domain EPEVTQTPSHQVTQMGQEVILRCVPISNHLYFYWYRQILGQKVEFLVSFYNNEISEKSEIFDDQFSVERPDGSNFTLKIRSTKLEDSAMYFCASSGKQENTEAFFGQGTRLTVV.

Only one count was recorded for this clone. The rearrangement links TRBV6-4 to TRBJ1-2, with TRBD1 matching over 11 bases. This CDR3 has 15 amino acids. The germline gives CDR1 MRHNA, CDR2 SNTAGT. V lost 5 bases to trimming and J lost 7 bases; unmatched junction nucleotides: 9. The CDR3 nucleotides read TGTGCCAGCAGTCCGGACAGGGGGCGATCGGGTGGCTACACCTTC. Its translation: CASSPDRGRSGGYTF.

V is TRBV9 and J is TRBJ2-5; D might be TRBD1 or TRBD2, each matching 5 bases. The CDR3 covers 15 residues. Germline V gene lookup returns CDR1 SGDLS and CDR2 YYNGEE. Deletions cut 2 bases from V and 1 base from J, with 12 bases between. The DNA for the CDR3 is TGTGCCAGCAGCGTGGGGACGGGGCCCCAAGAGACCCAGTACTTC. Translated, it gives CASSVGTGPQETQYF.

This chain connects TRBV9 to TRBJ1-5, with D perhaps matching TRBD1 (5 bases). V was pared by 2 bases and J by 5 bases, with 5 bases between. Germline V gene sequence: CDR1 SGDLS, CDR2 YYNGEE. The CDR3 covers 12 residues. The DNA for the CDR3 is TGTGCCAGCAGCGTGGGGGATCAGCCCCAGCATTTT. Translating gives CASSVGDQPQHF.

This chain links TRBV5-1 with TRBJ2-2; 12 bases are shared with TRBD2. There are 17 residues in the CDR3. From germline, CDR1 is SGHRS and CDR2 YFSETQ. The ends lost 4 bases at V and 7 bases at J; junction bases unmatched: 11. In DNA form, the CDR3 reads TGCGCCAGCAGCCTTCTAGCGGGGGGGCGTACCTACGGGGAGCTGTTTTTT. Translating gives CASSLLAGGRTYGELFF.

The chain couples TRBV6-5 to TRBJ1-4; no clear D. The CDR3 runs 13 residues. The ends were cut back, 2 bases at V and 8 bases at J, with 9 bases in the middle. Germline CDR1 reads MNHEY; CDR2 reads SVGAGI. The CDR3 region has the DNA TGTGCCAGCAGTTACGGGTTAGGAGAAAAACTGTTTTTT. Its translation: CASSYGLGEKLFF.

The V call is TRBV27, the J call TRBJ2-2; D not resolved. The CDR3 is 12 residues long. V was pared by 0 bases and J by 9 bases, with 5 bases between. Germline lookup yields CDR1 MNHEY and CDR2 SMNVEV (reference sequence). CDR3 region: CASSLSGWELFF. CDR3 nucleotide sequence: TGTGCCAGCAGTTTATCAGGTTGGGAGCTGTTTTTT.

In DNA, the CDR3 is TGTGCCAGCAGCTTAGGAACAGCTAACTATGGCTACACCTTC. This encodes CASSLGTANYGYTF. The rearrangement uses TRBV7-9 and TRBJ1-2; D remains unclear. The CDR3 has 14 residues. CDR1 is SEHNR, CDR2 FQNEAQ, per germline (reference sequence). V lost 1 base and J 0 bases, leaving 6 bases between the germline ends.

CDR3 sequence (DNA): TGTGCCAGCAGCTCCAATGGCAATGAGCAGTTCTTC. Its protein product is CASSSNGNEQFF. The J gene is TRBJ2-1, the V gene TRBV7-2, with unresolved D. The CDR3 totals 12 residues. Germline assignment: CDR1 SGHTA and CDR2 FQGNSA. The V end was cut by 4 bases, the J end by 6 bases, with 7 bases between.